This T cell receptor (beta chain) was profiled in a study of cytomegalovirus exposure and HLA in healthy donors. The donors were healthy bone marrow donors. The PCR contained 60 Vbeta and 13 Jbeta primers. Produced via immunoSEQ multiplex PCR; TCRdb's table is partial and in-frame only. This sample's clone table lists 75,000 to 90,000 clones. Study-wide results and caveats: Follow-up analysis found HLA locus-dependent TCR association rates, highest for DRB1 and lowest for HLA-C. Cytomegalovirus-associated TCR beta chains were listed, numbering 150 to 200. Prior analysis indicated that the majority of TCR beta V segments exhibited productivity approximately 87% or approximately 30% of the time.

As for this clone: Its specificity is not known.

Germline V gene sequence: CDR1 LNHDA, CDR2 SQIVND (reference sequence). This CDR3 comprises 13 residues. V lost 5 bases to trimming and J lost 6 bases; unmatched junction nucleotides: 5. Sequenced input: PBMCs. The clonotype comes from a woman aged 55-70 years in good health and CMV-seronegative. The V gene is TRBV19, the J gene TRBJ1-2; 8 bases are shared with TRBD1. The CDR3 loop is CASSPQGDHGYTF. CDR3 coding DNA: TGTGCCAGTAGTCCACAGGGGGATCATGGCTACACCTTC.